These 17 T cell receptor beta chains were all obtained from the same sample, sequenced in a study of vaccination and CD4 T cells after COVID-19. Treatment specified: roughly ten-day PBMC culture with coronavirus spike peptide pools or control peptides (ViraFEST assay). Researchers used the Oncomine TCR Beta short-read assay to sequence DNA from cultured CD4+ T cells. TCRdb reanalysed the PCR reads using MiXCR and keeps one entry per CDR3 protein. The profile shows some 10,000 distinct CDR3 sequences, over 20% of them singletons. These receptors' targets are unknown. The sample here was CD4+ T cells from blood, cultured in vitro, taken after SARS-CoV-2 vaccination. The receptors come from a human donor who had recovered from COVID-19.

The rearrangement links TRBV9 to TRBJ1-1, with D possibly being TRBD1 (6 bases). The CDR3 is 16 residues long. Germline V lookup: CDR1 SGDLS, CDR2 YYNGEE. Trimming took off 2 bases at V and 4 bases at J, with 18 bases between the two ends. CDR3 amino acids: CASSVVGAGATTEAFF. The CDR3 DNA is TGTGCCAGCAGCGTCGTCGGGGCAGGGGCCACCACTGAAGCTTTCTTT.

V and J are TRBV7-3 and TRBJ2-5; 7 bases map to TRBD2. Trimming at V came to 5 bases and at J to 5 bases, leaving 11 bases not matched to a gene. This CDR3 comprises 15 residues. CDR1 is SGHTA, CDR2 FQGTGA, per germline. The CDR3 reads CASSGSTSRLETQYF. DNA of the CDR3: TGTGCCAGCAGCGGGTCGACTAGCCGTCTGGAGACCCAGTACTTC.

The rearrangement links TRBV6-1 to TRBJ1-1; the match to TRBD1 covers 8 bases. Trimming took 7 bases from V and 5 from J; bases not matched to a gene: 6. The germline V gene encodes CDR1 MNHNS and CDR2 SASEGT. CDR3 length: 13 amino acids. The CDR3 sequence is CASTTGARTEAFF. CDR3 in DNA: TGTGCCAGCACGACAGGGGCAAGAACTGAAGCTTTCTTT.

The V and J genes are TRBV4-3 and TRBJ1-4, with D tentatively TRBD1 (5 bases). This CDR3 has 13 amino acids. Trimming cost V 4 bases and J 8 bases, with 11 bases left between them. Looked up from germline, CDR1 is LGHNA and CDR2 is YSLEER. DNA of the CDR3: TGCGCCAGCAGCCCTTCGGGGGGGGAAAAACTGTTTTTT. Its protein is CASSPSGGEKLFF.

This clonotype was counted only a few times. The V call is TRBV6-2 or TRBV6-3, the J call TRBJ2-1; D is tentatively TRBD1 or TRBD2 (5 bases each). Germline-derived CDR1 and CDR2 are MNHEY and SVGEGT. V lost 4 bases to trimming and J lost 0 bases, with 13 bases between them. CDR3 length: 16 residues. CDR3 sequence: CASSSPGLLSYNEQFF. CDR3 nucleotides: TGTGCCAGCAGTTCTCCGGGGCTACTCTCCTACAATGAGCAGTTCTTC.

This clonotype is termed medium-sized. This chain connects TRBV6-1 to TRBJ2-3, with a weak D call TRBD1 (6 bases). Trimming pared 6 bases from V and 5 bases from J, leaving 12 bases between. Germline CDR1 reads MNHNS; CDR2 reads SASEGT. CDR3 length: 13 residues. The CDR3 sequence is CASSAQGLDTQYF. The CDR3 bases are TGTGCCAGCAGCGCACAGGGTCTAGATACGCAGTATTTT.

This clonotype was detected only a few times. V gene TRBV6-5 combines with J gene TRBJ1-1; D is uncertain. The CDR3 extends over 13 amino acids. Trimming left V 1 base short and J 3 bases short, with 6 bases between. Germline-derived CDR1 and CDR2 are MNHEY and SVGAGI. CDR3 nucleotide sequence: TGTGCCAGCAGTTACTGGGTCGACACTGAAGCTTTCTTT. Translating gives CASSYWVDTEAFF.

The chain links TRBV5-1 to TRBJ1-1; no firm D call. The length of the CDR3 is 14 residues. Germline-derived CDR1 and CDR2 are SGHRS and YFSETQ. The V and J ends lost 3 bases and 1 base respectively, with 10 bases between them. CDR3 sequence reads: CASSSGYSNTEAFF. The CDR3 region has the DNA TGCGCCAGCAGCTCTGGGTACTCGAACACTGAAGCTTTCTTT.

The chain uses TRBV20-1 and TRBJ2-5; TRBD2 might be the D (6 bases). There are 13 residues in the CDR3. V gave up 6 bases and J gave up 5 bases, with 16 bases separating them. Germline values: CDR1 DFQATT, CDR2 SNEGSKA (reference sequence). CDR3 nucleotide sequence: TGCAGTGCCACCCTACAGGAGGGGGAGACCCAGTACTTC. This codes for CSATLQEGETQYF.

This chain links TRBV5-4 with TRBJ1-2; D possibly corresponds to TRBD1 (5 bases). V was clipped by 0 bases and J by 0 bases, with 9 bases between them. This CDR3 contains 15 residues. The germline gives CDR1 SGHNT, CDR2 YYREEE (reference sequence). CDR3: CASSLAGGSNYGYTF. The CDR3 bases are TGTGCCAGCAGCTTGGCCGGGGGGTCTAACTATGGCTACACCTTC.

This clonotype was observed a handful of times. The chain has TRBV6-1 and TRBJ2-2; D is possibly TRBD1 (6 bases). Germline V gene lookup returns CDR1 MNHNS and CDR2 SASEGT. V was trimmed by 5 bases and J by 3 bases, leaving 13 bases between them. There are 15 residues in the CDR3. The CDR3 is CASSRQEVYTGELFF. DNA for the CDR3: TGTGCCAGCAGTCGACAGGAGGTCTACACCGGGGAGCTGTTTTTT.

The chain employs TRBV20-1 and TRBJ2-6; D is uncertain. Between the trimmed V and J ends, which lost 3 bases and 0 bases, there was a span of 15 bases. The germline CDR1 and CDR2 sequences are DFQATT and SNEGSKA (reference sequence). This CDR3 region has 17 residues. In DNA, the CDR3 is TGCAGTGCTAGCGTCGGCGGTGGAATCTCTGGGGCCAACGTCCTGACTTTC. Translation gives CSASVGGGISGANVLTF.

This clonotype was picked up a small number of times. This chain's CDR3 is CASSLKGSGYTF. As DNA, the CDR3 is TGTGCCAGCAGCTTAAAGGGGAGCGGCTACACCTTC. The rearrangement uses TRBV7-2 and TRBJ1-2, with D possibly TRBD1 on 5 matching bases. CDR1 is SGHTA and CDR2 is FQGNSA in the germline V gene. The CDR3 covers 12 residues. V was pared by 2 bases and J by 8 bases, with 9 bases between.

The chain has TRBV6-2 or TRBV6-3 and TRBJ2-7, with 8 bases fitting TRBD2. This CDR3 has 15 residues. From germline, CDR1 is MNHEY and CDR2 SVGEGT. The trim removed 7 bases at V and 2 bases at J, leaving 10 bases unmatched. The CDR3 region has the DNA TGTGCCAGCACCCCAACTAGCGGAGGGACCTACGAGCAGTACTTC. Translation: CASTPTSGGTYEQYF.

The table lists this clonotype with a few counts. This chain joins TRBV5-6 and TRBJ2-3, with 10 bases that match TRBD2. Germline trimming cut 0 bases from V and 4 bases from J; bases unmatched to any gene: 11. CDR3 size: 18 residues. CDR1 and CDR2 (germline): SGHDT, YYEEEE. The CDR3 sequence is CASSLASPSGGFADTQYF. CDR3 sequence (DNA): TGTGCCAGCAGCTTGGCCTCCCCTAGCGGGGGTTTCGCAGATACGCAGTATTTT. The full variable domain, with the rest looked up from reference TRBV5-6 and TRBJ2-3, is DAGVTQSPTHLIKTRGQQVTLRCSPKSGHDTVSWYQQALGQGPQFIFQYYEEEERQRGNFPDRFSGHQFPNYSSELNVNALLLGDSALYLCASSLASPSGGFADTQYFGPGTRLTVL.

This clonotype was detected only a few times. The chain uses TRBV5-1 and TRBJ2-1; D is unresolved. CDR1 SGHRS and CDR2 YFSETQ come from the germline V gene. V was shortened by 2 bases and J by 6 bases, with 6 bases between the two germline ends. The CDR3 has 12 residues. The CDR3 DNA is TGCGCCAGCAGCTTCGACTTCAATGAGCAGTTCTTC. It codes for CASSFDFNEQFF.

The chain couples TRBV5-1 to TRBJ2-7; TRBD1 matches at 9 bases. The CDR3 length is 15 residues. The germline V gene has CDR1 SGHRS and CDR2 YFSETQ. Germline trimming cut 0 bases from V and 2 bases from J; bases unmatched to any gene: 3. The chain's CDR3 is CASSLGTGEPYEQYF. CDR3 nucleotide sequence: TGCGCCAGCAGCTTGGGGACAGGGGAACCCTACGAGCAGTACTTC. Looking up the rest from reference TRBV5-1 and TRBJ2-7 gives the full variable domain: KAGVTQTPRYLIKTRGQQVTLSCSPISGHRSVSWYQQTPGQGLQFLFEYFSETQRNKGNFPGRFSGRQFSNSRSEMNVSTLELGDSALYLCASSLGTGEPYEQYFGPGTRLTVT.